The next 20 T cell receptor beta chains were all read from a single sample in a study of a mutant IDH1 vaccine in newly diagnosed glioma. These receptors are not linked to any known antigen. Method: immunoSEQ multiplex PCR; TCRdb's copy keeps in-frame clones and lacks some. The profile covers about 35,000 clones, with approximately 90% appearing a single time and about 12% taken by the ten largest. Sample time point: week 47, end of study. A single vaccine dose contained 300 ug of mutant IDH1 20-mer peptide, and topical imiquimod was used with it. This sample comprised PBMCs, obtained from a glioma patient whose treatment included an IDH1 peptide vaccine. Receptor source: a woman in her twenties or thirties with glioma.

The chain is built from TRBV7-9 and TRBJ2-5; D is tentatively TRBD1 or TRBD2 (6 bases each). In germline, CDR1 is SEHNR, CDR2 FQNEAQ (reference sequence). Trimming removed 3 bases from V and 2 bases from J, with 13 bases in between. The CDR3 totals 15 residues. The CDR3 nucleotides read TGTGCCAGCAGCTTTGGGGGGCCGGGGCAAGAGACCCAGTACTTC. It is translated as CASSFGGPGQETQYF.

V is TRBV5-6 and J is TRBJ2-2; D remains ambiguous. Trimming shortened V by 0 bases and J by 10 bases, and 4 bases separated the two germline ends. The CDR3 totals 11 residues. Germline V CDR1 and CDR2: SGHDT, YYEEEE. The CDR3 DNA sequence: TGTGCCAGCAGCTTGGAGGTGGAGCTGTTTTTT. It codes for CASSLEVELFF.

The DNA for the CDR3 is TGCGCCAGCAGCTTGGTGGCGGTAGCGGGGAATTGGTACTTC. Its translation is CASSLVAVAGNWYF. The chain links TRBV5-1 to TRBJ2-7; 8 bases agree with TRBD2. This CDR3 is built from 14 residues. In germline, CDR1 is SGHRS, CDR2 YFSETQ. After removal of 0 bases from V and 12 bases from J, the junction contained 11 bases not matched to a gene.

The V and J genes are TRBV5-1 and TRBJ1-6; no firm D call. This CDR3 spans 15 amino acids. V gave up 0 bases and J gave up 0 bases, with 4 bases separating them. CDR1 is SGHRS and CDR2 is YFSETQ in the germline V gene. CDR3 sequence reads: CASSLVSSYNSPLHF. The CDR3 DNA follows: TGCGCCAGCAGCTTGGTTAGCTCCTATAATTCACCCCTCCACTTT.

The J gene is TRBJ2-7, the V gene TRBV7-9; D perhaps matches TRBD1 (6 bases). The germline CDR1 and CDR2 sequences are SEHNR and FQNEAQ (reference sequence). V lost 5 bases and J lost 3, with 14 bases in between. The CDR3 sequence is 14 residues long. This CDR3 is CASSASGTYYEQYF. As DNA, the CDR3 is TGTGCCAGCAGCGCCTCCGGGACATACTACGAGCAGTACTTC.

The genes are TRBV18 and TRBJ2-2; D gene uncertain. Germline CDR1 and CDR2: KGHSH and LQKENI. This CDR3 has 16 amino acids. With 0 bases removed from V and 6 bases from J, the gap between germline ends came to 14 bases. In DNA, the CDR3 is TGTGCCAGCTCACCACCGTGGCTCGGAGTGCCCGGGGAGCTGTTTTTT. Translating it yields CASSPPWLGVPGELFF.

The chain employs TRBV6-5 and TRBJ1-2; 8 nucleotides align to TRBD1. The CDR3 is 13 amino acids. Germline assignment: CDR1 MNHEY and CDR2 SVGAGI. V lost 6 bases and J lost 6; bases outside the gene matches: 6. The chain's CDR3 is CASRLEQGDGYTF. CDR3 in DNA: TGTGCCAGCAGGCTTGAACAGGGGGATGGCTACACCTTC.

This clone has just one count. This chain connects TRBV6-1 to TRBJ2-2, with D perhaps being TRBD1 or TRBD2 (6 bases each). The CDR3 spans 13 residues. Germline V gene lookup returns CDR1 MNHNS and CDR2 SASEGT. Trimming left V 6 bases short and J 8 bases short, with 13 bases between. Here the CDR3 DNA reads TGTGCCAGCAGGAGGGGGGAATGGGGGGAGCTGTTTTTT. Amino acids: CASRRGEWGELFF.

This chain joins TRBV19 and TRBJ2-7; a possible D gene is TRBD1 (5 bases). CDR1 LNHDA and CDR2 SQIVND come from the germline V gene (reference sequence). With 0 bases removed from V and 1 base from J, the gap between germline ends came to 10 bases. This CDR3 is built from 15 residues. The CDR3 DNA sequence: TGTGCCAGTAGTATAGATTGGGGCGGTTCCTACGAGCAGTACTTC. Residues: CASSIDWGGSYEQYF.

The rearrangement uses TRBV6-5 and TRBJ1-6; a weak D match, TRBD1 (6 bases). This CDR3 is 13 amino acids long. Deletions cut 7 bases from V and 8 bases from J, with 12 bases between. Germline V gene sequence: CDR1 MNHEY, CDR2 SVGAGI. The CDR3 nucleotides are TGTGCCAGCAAACAGGGTTGGCATTCACCCCTCCACTTT. The encoded protein is CASKQGWHSPLHF.

J is TRBJ1-2 and V is TRBV2; D not resolved. Germline values: CDR1 SNHLY, CDR2 FYNNEI. V dropped 6 bases and J dropped 7 bases, with 9 bases sitting between them. The CDR3 runs 11 residues. DNA of the CDR3: TGTGCCAGCAGCGTAATGGTTGGCTACACCTTC. This gives the protein CASSVMVGYTF.

The DNA for the CDR3 is TGTGCCAGTAGTAAGGGAGGGGCTCTGGCGTACTATGGCTACACCTTC. Translation: CASSKGGALAYYGYTF. The V and J genes are TRBV19 and TRBJ1-2; D is perhaps TRBD1 (5 bases). The germline gives CDR1 LNHDA, CDR2 SQIVND (reference sequence). This CDR3 is 16 amino acids long. Trimming shortened V by 4 bases and J by 3 bases, and 18 bases separated the two germline ends.

The chain employs TRBV19 and TRBJ2-3; weak D call: TRBD2 (5 bases). Between the trimmed V and J ends, which lost 7 bases and 1 base, there was a span of 12 bases. This CDR3 comprises 14 residues. CDR1 LNHDA and CDR2 SQIVND come from the germline V gene (reference sequence). The chain's CDR3 is CASTSGEGTDTQYF. The CDR3 DNA reads as TGTGCCAGTACGAGCGGTGAAGGCACAGATACGCAGTATTTT.

This chain uses TRBV7-9 with TRBJ1-1; 8 bases are a match to TRBD1. This CDR3 contains 14 residues. V shed 4 bases, J shed 4 bases, and the junction held 5 bases outside the gene matches. Germline values: CDR1 SEHNR, CDR2 FQNEAQ (reference sequence). In DNA, the CDR3 is TGTGCCAGCAGCTCGCCGGACAGGGTCACTGAAGCTTTCTTT. As protein: CASSSPDRVTEAFF.

V and J are TRBV7-8 and TRBJ2-3, with a tentative D call TRBD1 (5 bases). This CDR3 is built from 14 residues. Trimming removed 5 bases at V and 5 bases at J, with 14 bases between. The germline CDR1 and CDR2 sequences are SGHVS and FQNEAQ. The CDR3 DNA follows: TGTGCCAGCAGCATCCAGGGCTGGGAAGATACGCAGTATTTT. Protein product: CASSIQGWEDTQYF.

V gene TRBV4-1 combines with J gene TRBJ2-7; no clear D gene. V lost 2 bases and J 2 bases, leaving 13 bases between the germline ends. This CDR3 has 15 residues. Germline loops: CDR1 MGHRA, CDR2 YSYEKL. CDR3 amino acids: CASSQSRGRAYEQYF. Written as DNA, the CDR3 is TGCGCCAGCAGCCAAAGTAGAGGTCGAGCCTACGAGCAGTACTTC.

This clone was picked up one time. The chain uses TRBV7-8 and TRBJ1-1; D remains ambiguous. The CDR3 has 16 amino acids. The V end lost 4 bases, the J end lost 1 base, and 16 bases lay between the germline ends. Per the germline V gene, CDR1 is SGHVS and CDR2 is FQNEAQ. CDR3 protein: CASSSRTLRGNTEAFF. The CDR3 coding sequence is TGTGCCAGCAGCTCCCGGACGCTCCGCGGGAACACTGAAGCTTTCTTT.

In this sample, this clone turned up once. V gene TRBV4-1 combines with J gene TRBJ1-4; no clear D gene. The germline gives CDR1 MGHRA, CDR2 YSYEKL. This CDR3 region has 13 residues. V lost 3 bases and J lost 8, with 10 bases in between. CDR3 sequence (DNA): TGCGCCAGCAGCCAGGTAGTGGTGGAAAAACTGTTTTTT. It yields the protein CASSQVVVEKLFF.

The J gene is TRBJ1-5, the V gene TRBV27, with D possibly matching TRBD1 (5 bases). In germline, CDR1 is MNHEY, CDR2 SMNVEV (reference sequence). This CDR3 spans 12 amino acids. V gave up 6 bases and J gave up 6 bases, with 9 bases separating them. CDR3 amino acids: CASRAGAQPQHF. For the CDR3, the DNA is TGTGCCAGCAGGGCCGGGGCTCAGCCCCAGCATTTT.

V usage is TRBV5-6 and J usage is TRBJ1-4; TRBD1 might be the D (5 bases). The germline gives CDR1 SGHDT, CDR2 YYEEEE. This CDR3 contains 15 residues. The V gene lost 5 bases and the J gene lost 7 bases, with 18 bases spanning the gap. Here the CDR3 DNA reads TGTGCCAGCAGTTTTACGACAGTCTCTTTTGAAAAACTGTTTTTT. It is translated as CASSFTTVSFEKLFF.